Listed below are T cell receptor beta chains from one sample, sequenced in a study of cytomegalovirus exposure and HLA in healthy donors. Repertoires were generated with immunoSEQ multiplex PCR, while TCRdb's copy carries only in-frame clones and drops some. The sample includes about 170,000 clones, roughly 85% of them seen just once. Sequenced sample: PBMCs. Source of these receptors: a man aged 30 to 39 in good health and CMV-seropositive. The CDR3 runs from the conserved cysteine through the conserved F or W. The D gene is left open where the match is weak. Rows give clone size only sometimes, using once, few, many, or a class for an expanded clone.

TRBJ1-5,TRBV6-5,.,.,TGTGGAGAACATAGCGGACCCCAGCCCCAGCATTTT,CGEHSGPQPQHF
TRBJ1-1,TRBV18,.,.,TGTGCCAGCTCACCACGGTCCACAGTGGAGGGCACTGAAGCTTTCTTT,CASSPRSTVEGTEAFF
TRBJ2-5,TRBV29-1,.,.,TGCAGCGTTGTAAGGCAGGGGTACCAAGAGACCCAGTACTTC,CSVVRQGYQETQYF
TRBJ2-5,TRBV7-2,.,TRBD2,TGTGCCAGCAGCTTCGGACTAGCGGGGAGTGTAGCTAGTCAGAAGACCCAGTACTTC,CASSFGLAGSVASQKTQYF
TRBJ1-5,TRBV6-1,.,TRBD1,TGTGCCAGCAGTCCCGGACAGGAGAGCCAGCCCCAGCATTTT,CASSPGQESQPQHF
TRBJ1-4,TRBV28,few,.,TGTGCCAGCAACAGGGCCGGTGAAAAACTGTTTTTT,CASNRAGEKLFF
TRBJ2-7,TRBV10-3,.,TRBD2,TGTGCCATCAGTGATGGGGAGGGGGAGCAGTACTTC,CAISDGEGEQYF
TRBJ2-3,TRBV9,.,TRBD2,TGTGCCAGCAGCGCTAGCGGGAGGGCAGATACGCAGTATTTT,CASSASGRADTQYF
TRBJ2-3,TRBV30,.,.,TGTGCCTGGAGTGGGGGGAGGACAGATACGCAGTATTTT,CAWSGGRTDTQYF
TRBJ1-5,TRBV29-1,.,.,TGCAGCGTCGTGGAGCGGGGTAATCAGCCCCAGCATTTT,CSVVERGNQPQHF
TRBJ1-5,TRBV6-1,.,TRBD1,TGTGCCAGCAGTGATCTGGGGGAGACAGGGTTTTATAGCAATCAGCCCCAGCATTTT,CASSDLGETGFYSNQPQHF
TRBJ2-1,TRBV7-9,.,.,TGTGCCAGCAGACGAAGAGGTGACCTCGTCTACAATGAGCAGTTCTTC,CASRRRGDLVYNEQFF
TRBJ1-1,TRBV5-4,.,.,TGTGCCAGCGCCATGACAGGGAACACTGAAGCTTTCTTT,CASAMTGNTEAFF
TRBJ2-3,TRBV5-4,.,TRBD2,TGTGCCAGCAGCGAACGGGGGGGATCAGATACGCAGTATTTT,CASSERGGSDTQYF
TRBJ1-2,TRBV9,.,.,TGTGCCAGCAGCGCGACCAGGGGTAACTATGGCTACACCTTC,CASSATRGNYGYTF
TRBJ2-7,TRBV5-1,.,TRBD2,TGCGCCAGCAGCTTGTTGGGACTAGCGAGCTCCTACGAGCAGTACTTC,CASSLLGLASSYEQYF
TRBJ1-2,TRBV30,.,.,TGTGCCTGGAATCAGGGGCTAACTAACTATGGCTACACCTTC,CAWNQGLTNYGYTF
TRBJ1-5,TRBV7-2,.,.,TGTGCCAGCAGCTTATGGACTGACTATCAGCCCCAGCATTTT,CASSLWTDYQPQHF
TRBJ2-3,TRBV7-9,.,.,TGTTCCAGCAGCTCTCCCCAGGGGAGCGGATCTAGCACAGATACGCAGTATTTT,CSSSSPQGSGSSTDTQYF
TRBJ1-1,TRBV9,.,.,TGTGCCAGCAGCGTAGAGGGAGCATGGGGCACTGAAGCTTTCTTT,CASSVEGAWGTEAFF
TRBJ2-1,TRBV6-5,.,TRBD2,TGTGCCAGCACCTTTAGCGGGAGCCGTGGAAATGAGCAGTTCTTC,CASTFSGSRGNEQFF
TRBJ2-7,TRBV5-4,once,TRBD1,TGTGCCACCGAAGTGGGACAGGGGACGAGGGACGAGCAGTACTTC,CATEVGQGTRDEQYF
TRBJ2-7,TRBV18,.,TRBD1,TGTGCCAGCTCACTTTGGACAGGGGACGAGCAGTACTTC,CASSLWTGDEQYF
TRBJ2-2,TRBV4-1,.,TRBD2,TGCGCCAGCAGCCAATCAAGCGGGAGGGCCTACGGGGAGCTGTTTTTT,CASSQSSGRAYGELFF
TRBJ2-7,TRBV27,.,TRBD2,TGTGCCAGCAGTTCTAGCGGGAGGGCCGGGCAGTACTTC,CASSSSGRAGQYF
TRBJ1-1,TRBV28,.,TRBD1,TGTGCCAGCAGTTCACCGGGACAGGGCATAGCTTTCTTT,CASSSPGQGIAFF
TRBJ2-3,TRBV30,.,.,TGTGCCTGGAGTATCGGGACAGATACGCAGTATTTT,CAWSIGTDTQYF
TRBJ2-5,TRBV19,.,.,TGTGCCAGTAGTGGGGGGGCAGGGGAAGAGACCCAGTACTTC,CASSGGAGEETQYF
TRBJ2-3,TRBV7-3,.,.,TGTGCCAGCAGCCCCGGAGGGAGCACAGATACGCAGTATTTT,CASSPGGSTDTQYF
TRBJ2-5,TRBV19,.,.,TGTGCCAGTAGTACCCCGGGACACCCAGAGACCCAGTACTTC,CASSTPGHPETQYF
TRBJ2-1,TRBV21-1,.,.,TGTGCCAGCACCCCCCGTCCTACCCCCACCAATGAGCAGTTCTTC,CASTPRPTPTNEQFF
TRBJ1-2,TRBV2,.,.,TGTGCCAGCAGCGAGGAGGGAATATCTGGCTACACCTTC,CASSEEGISGYTF
TRBJ2-7,TRBV2,.,.,TGTGCCAGCAGTGAACAGGGCCACGAGCAGTACTTC,CASSEQGHEQYF
TRBJ2-7,TRBV5-1,.,TRBD2,TGCGCCAGCAGCTTTACTAGCGGGTCCTACGAGCAGTACTTC,CASSFTSGSYEQYF
TRBJ1-1,TRBV6-1,.,TRBD1,TGTGCCAGCAGTGACCCATACGGGCCGGGACAGGGGGGCACTGAAGCTTTCTTT,CASSDPYGPGQGGTEAFF
TRBJ1-5,TRBV6-4,few,.,TGTGCCAGCAGTGACTATGGGGTGGGGGGAAATCAGCCCCAGCATTTT,CASSDYGVGGNQPQHF